A selection of T cell receptor beta chains follows, all from one sample in a study of blood T cell repertoires in COVID-19. Sequenced by immunoSEQ multiplex PCR; TCRdb stores in-frame clones only, minus some. Among nearly 110,000 clones listed, around 80% were seen once. The specimen was peripheral blood. These receptors were collected from a man aged 65 to 79 with acute or convalescent COVID-19. Each CDR3 is given with its conserved first and last residue. The D gene is left open where the match is weak. A clone size is listed for some rows: how often the clone was seen (once, few, many), or a class if it is expanded.

v_gene: TRBV9
abundance: NA
j_gene: TRBJ2-1
d_gene: NA
len: 16
CDR3nt: TGTGCCAGCAGCTCCTTGGGGGCGGTTTTCAGCGATGAGCAGTTCTTC
CDR3aa: CASSSLGAVFSDEQFF

v_gene: TRBV7-3
abundance: NA
j_gene: TRBJ1-2
d_gene: NA
len: 14
CDR3nt: TGTGCCAGCAGTTCGTCTGCCTCCGGCTATGGCTACACCTTC
CDR3aa: CASSSSASGYGYTF

v_gene: TRBV14
abundance: NA
j_gene: TRBJ1-1
d_gene: NA
len: 16
CDR3nt: TGTGCCAGCAGCCAAGTTGGGGGGGCGCGAGGCACTGAAGCTTTCTTT
CDR3aa: CASSQVGGARGTEAFF

v_gene: TRBV6-5
abundance: NA
j_gene: TRBJ2-4
d_gene: NA
len: 14
CDR3nt: TGTGCCAGCAGTTACACCGCTCTGGGGGCGGTTCAGTACTTC
CDR3aa: CASSYTALGAVQYF

v_gene: TRBV10-2
abundance: NA
j_gene: TRBJ1-5
d_gene: TRBD1
len: 17
CDR3nt: TGCGCCAGCAGTGACAATGCTGGGACAGGGGGCAATCAGCCCCAGCATTTT
CDR3aa: CASSDNAGTGGNQPQHF

v_gene: TRBV28
abundance: NA
j_gene: TRBJ1-5
d_gene: TRBD1
len: 16
CDR3nt: TGTGCCAGCAGCAAAACAGGGGGCTATAGCAATCAGCCCCAGCATTTT
CDR3aa: CASSKTGGYSNQPQHF

v_gene: TRBV7-7
abundance: NA
j_gene: TRBJ2-7
d_gene: NA
len: 13
CDR3nt: TGTGCCAGCAGCCCCACGGGGACCTACGAGCAGTACTTC
CDR3aa: CASSPTGTYEQYF

v_gene: TRBV19
abundance: few
j_gene: TRBJ1-1
d_gene: NA
len: 14
CDR3nt: TGTGCCAGTAGTTTGGTGGGGGGAGTCACTGAAGCTTTCTTT
CDR3aa: CASSLVGGVTEAFF

v_gene: TRBV29-1
abundance: few
j_gene: TRBJ2-7
d_gene: TRBD1
len: 13
CDR3nt: TGCAGCGGAACCGGGACAGGGGGGAACGAGCAGTACTTC
CDR3aa: CSGTGTGGNEQYF

v_gene: TRBV25-1
abundance: NA
j_gene: TRBJ2-3
d_gene: NA
len: 15
CDR3nt: TGTGCCAGCAGTGAACGTACACAGATCACAGATACGCAGTATTTT
CDR3aa: CASSERTQITDTQYF

v_gene: TRBV7-9
abundance: NA
j_gene: TRBJ2-3
d_gene: TRBD1
len: 16
CDR3nt: TGTGCCAGCAGCTCCTTGACAGGGGTCAGCACAGATACGCAGTATTTT
CDR3aa: CASSSLTGVSTDTQYF

v_gene: TRBV6-5
abundance: NA
j_gene: TRBJ1-2
d_gene: TRBD1
len: 15
CDR3nt: TGTGCCAGCAGTCAGGAAACGCGGACAGGGGACGGCTACACCTTC
CDR3aa: CASSQETRTGDGYTF

v_gene: TRBV11-3
abundance: NA
j_gene: TRBJ2-2
d_gene: TRBD1
len: 15
CDR3nt: TGTGCCAGCAGCTCCCGGACAGGGCAGACCGGGGAGCTGTTTTTT
CDR3aa: CASSSRTGQTGELFF

v_gene: TRBV29-1
abundance: few
j_gene: TRBJ2-7
d_gene: TRBD1
len: 15
CDR3nt: TGCAGCGTTGAAGTCCAGACAGGGACCTCCTACGAGCAGTACTTC
CDR3aa: CSVEVQTGTSYEQYF